This T cell receptor (beta chain) is drawn from a study of T cell changes during pregnancy in multiple sclerosis. Trimming cost V 7 bases and J 1 base, with 13 bases left between them. The CDR3 is 13 residues long. Germline V gene sequence: CDR1 SQVTM, CDR2 ANQGSEA. The repertoire was sequenced with immunoSEQ multiplex PCR; TCRdb's copy has only in-frame clones and lacks some. The sample shows about 84,000 clones, approximately 95% of them seen only once. This clone occurred a few times. This material consisted of peripheral blood, taken in the second trimester of pregnancy. The clonotype comes from a female donor in good health, enrolled as a control in a pregnancy study. V and J are TRBV29-1 and TRBJ1-1; possibly TRBD1 for D (5 bases). This CDR3 reads CSAGRGENTEAFF. The DNA for the CDR3 is TGCAGCGCTGGGAGGGGTGAGAACACTGAAGCTTTCTTT.